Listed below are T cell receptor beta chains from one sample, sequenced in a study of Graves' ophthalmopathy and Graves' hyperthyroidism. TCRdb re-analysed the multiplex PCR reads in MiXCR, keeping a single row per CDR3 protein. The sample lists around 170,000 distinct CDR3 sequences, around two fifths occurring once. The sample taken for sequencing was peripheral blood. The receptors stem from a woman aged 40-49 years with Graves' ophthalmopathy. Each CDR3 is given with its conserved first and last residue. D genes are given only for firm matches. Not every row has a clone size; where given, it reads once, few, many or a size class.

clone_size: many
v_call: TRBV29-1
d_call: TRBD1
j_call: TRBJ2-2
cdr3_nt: TGCAGCGTCGGGACGGACAGGGTGGGCGGGGAGCTGTTTTTT
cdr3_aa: CSVGTDRVGGELFF

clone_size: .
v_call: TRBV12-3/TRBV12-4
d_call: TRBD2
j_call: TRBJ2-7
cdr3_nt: TGTGCCAGCAGCCCAGCCCGGACTAGTTACGAGCAGTACTTC
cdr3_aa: CASSPARTSYEQYF

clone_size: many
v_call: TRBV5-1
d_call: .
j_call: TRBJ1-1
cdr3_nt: TGCGCCAGCAGCTTGGGACGGTTTAACACTGAAGCTTTCTTT
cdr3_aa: CASSLGRFNTEAFF

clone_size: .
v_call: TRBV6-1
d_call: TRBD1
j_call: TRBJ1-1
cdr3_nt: TGTGCCAGCAGTGTGGACAGGGTTGGGGGCACTGAAGCTTTCTTT
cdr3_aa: CASSVDRVGGTEAFF

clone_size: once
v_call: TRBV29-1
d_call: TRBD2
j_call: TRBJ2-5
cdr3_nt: TGCAGCGTTGAGCGGACTAGCGGGAGTGAGACCCAGTACTTC
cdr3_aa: CSVERTSGSETQYF

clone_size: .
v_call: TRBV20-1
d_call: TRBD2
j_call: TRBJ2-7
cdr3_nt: TGCAGTGCTCCGATGGGGACTAGCGGCTACGAGCAGTACTTC
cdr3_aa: CSAPMGTSGYEQYF

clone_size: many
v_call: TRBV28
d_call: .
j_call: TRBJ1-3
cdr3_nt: TGTGCCAGCAGTCTTTCCCCCGTGGGGATTGGAAACACCATATATTTT
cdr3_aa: CASSLSPVGIGNTIYF

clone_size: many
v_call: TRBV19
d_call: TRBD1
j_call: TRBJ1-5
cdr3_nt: TGTGCCAGCAAAACTATAGAGAGGGGGACAGGGGATCAGCCCCAGCATTTT
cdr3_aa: CASKTIERGTGDQPQHF

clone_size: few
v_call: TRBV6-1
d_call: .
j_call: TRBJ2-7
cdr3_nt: TGTGCCAGCAGTGTAGAGACGGGTAGCTCCTACGAGCAGTACTTC
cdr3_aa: CASSVETGSSYEQYF

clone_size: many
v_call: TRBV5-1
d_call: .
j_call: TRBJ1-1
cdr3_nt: TGCGCCAGCAGCTTGGACAGACACATGAACACTGAAGCTTTCTTT
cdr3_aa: CASSLDRHMNTEAFF

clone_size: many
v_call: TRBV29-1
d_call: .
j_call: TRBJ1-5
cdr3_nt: TGCAGCGCCAGGACATCCAGCAATCAGCCCCAGCATTTT
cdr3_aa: CSARTSSNQPQHF

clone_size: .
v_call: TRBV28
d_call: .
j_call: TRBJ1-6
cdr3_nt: TGTGCCAGCAGTTTATACGGGTTTGGATCACCCCTCCACTTT
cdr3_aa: CASSLYGFGSPLHF

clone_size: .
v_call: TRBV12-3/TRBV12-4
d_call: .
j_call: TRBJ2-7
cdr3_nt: TGTGCCAGCAGCCAAGAAACGATCGGAGAGCAGTACTTC
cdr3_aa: CASSQETIGEQYF

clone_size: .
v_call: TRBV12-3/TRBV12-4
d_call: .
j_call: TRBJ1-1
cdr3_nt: TGTGCCAGCAACCTTTTCGGTCGAGTGAACGGTGAAGCTTTCTTT
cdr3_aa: CASNLFGRVNGEAFF

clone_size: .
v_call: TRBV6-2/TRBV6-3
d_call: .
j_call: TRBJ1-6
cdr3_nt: TGTGCCAGCAACATCCAGGGGTATAATTCACCCCTCCACTTT
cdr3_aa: CASNIQGYNSPLHF

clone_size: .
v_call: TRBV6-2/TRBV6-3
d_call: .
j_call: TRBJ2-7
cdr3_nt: TGTGCCACCATCGGGGACACATCCTACGAGCAGTACTTC
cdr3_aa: CATIGDTSYEQYF

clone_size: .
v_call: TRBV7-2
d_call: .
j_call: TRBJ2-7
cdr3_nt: TGTGCCAGCAGCCAAACTACTTACGAGCAGTACTTC
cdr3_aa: CASSQTTYEQYF

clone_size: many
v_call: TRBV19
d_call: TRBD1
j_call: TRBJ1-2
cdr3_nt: TGTGCCAGTAGTGGTGGGACAGGGGGCAGCTATGGCTACACCTTC
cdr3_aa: CASSGGTGGSYGYTF

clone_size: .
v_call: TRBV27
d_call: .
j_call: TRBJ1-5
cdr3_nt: TGTTCCAGCAGTTTCGGGACAAGCAATCAGCCCCAGCATTTT
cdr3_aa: CSSSFGTSNQPQHF

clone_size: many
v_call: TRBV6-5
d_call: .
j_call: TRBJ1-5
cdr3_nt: TGTGCCAGCAGTTACTCCAGGAATAGCAATCAGCCCCAGCATTTT
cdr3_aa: CASSYSRNSNQPQHF

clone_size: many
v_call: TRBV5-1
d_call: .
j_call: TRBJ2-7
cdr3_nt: TGCGCCAGCACAGCGGGTTACGAGCAGTACTTC
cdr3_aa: CASTAGYEQYF

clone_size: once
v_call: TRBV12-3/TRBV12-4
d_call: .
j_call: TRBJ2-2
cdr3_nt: TGTGCCAGCACCCTGGACAGATCCACCGGGGAGCTGTTTTTT
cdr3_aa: CASTLDRSTGELFF

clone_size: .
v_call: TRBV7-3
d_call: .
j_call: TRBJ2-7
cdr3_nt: TGTGCCAGCAGCTTTAGATGGGACGAGCAGTACTTC
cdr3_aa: CASSFRWDEQYF

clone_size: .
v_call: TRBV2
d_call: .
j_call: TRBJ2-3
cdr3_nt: TGTGCCAGCAGTTGGGGAAACACAGATACGCAGTATTTT
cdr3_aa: CASSWGNTDTQYF

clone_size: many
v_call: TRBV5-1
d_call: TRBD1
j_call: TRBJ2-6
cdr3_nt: TGCGCCAGCAGCTTGAGGGTCCAGGGGGCGTCTGGGGCCAACGTCCTGACTTTC
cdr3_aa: CASSLRVQGASGANVLTF

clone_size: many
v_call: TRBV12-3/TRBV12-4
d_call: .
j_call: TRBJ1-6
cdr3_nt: TGTGCCAGCAGTTCCGGGACGGCGAATTCACCCCTCCACTTT
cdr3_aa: CASSSGTANSPLHF

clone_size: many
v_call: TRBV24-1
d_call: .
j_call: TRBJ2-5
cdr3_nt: TGTGCCACCAGTGATTCCAGGGCCCAAGAGACCCAGTACTTC
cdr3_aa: CATSDSRAQETQYF

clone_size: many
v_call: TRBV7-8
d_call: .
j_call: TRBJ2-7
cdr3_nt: TGTGCCAGCAGCCCCACGGGGGGCAGCTACTACGAGCAGTACTTC
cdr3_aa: CASSPTGGSYYEQYF

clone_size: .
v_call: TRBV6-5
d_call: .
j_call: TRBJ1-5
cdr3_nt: TGTGCCAGCAGTTACTCAAGGGCTCCCAGGGGCCATCAGCCCCAGCATTTT
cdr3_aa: CASSYSRAPRGHQPQHF

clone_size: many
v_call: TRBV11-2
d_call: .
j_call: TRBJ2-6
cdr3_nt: TGTGCCAGCAGCTTATATGTCACCGCATCTGGGGCCAACGTCCTGACTTTC
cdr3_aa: CASSLYVTASGANVLTF

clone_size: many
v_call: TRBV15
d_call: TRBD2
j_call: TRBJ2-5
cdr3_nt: TGTGCCACCAGCAGAGGCTCGGGGGGAGAGACCCAGTACTTC
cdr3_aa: CATSRGSGGETQYF

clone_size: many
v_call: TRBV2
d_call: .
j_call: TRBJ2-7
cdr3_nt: TGTGCCAGCAGTGAGGAGCGTGAAGCCTACGAGCAGTACTTC
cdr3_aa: CASSEEREAYEQYF

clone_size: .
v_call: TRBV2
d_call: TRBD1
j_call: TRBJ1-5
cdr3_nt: TGTGCCAGCAGGGTTGGACAGGGGAACAATCAGCCCCAGCATTTT
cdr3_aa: CASRVGQGNNQPQHF

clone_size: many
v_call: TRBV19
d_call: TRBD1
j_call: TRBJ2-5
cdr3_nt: TGTGCCAGTAGTATTGAGGGGGCAGAGGGAGAGACCCAGTACTTC
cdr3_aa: CASSIEGAEGETQYF

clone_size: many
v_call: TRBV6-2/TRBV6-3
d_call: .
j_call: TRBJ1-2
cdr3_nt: TGTGCCAGCAGTTACACCGTGGGTGGGATCTATGGCTACACCTTC
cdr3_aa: CASSYTVGGIYGYTF

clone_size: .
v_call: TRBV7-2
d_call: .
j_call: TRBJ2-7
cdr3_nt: TGTGCCAGCAGCGAGGGAGTAAGGGGCTACGAGCAGTACTTC
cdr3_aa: CASSEGVRGYEQYF

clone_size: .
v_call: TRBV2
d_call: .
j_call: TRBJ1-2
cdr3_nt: TGTGCCAGCAGTGGGGAGGACAGATACTATGGCTACACCTTC
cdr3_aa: CASSGEDRYYGYTF

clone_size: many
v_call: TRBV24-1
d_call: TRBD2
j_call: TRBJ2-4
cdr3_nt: TGTGCCACCAGTGATTTCCCGACTAGCGGGGAAAACATTCAGTACTTC
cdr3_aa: CATSDFPTSGENIQYF

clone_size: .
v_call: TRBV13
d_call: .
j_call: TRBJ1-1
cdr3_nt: TGTGCCAGCAGCTTAGTATCGGACACTGAAGCTTTCTTT
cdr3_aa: CASSLVSDTEAFF

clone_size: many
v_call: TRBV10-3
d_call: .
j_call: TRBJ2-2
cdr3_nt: TGTCCAGGGGACGGGATTAACACCGGGGAGCTGTTTTTT
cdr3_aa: CPGDGINTGELFF

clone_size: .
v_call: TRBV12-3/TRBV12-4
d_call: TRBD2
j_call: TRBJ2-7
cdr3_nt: TGTGCCAGCAGCTACCTTGGGACTACCTACGAGCAGTACTTC
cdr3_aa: CASSYLGTTYEQYF

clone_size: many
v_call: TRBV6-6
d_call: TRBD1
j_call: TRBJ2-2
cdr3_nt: TGTGCCAGCAGTTACGGACAGGGCCGGATCGGGGAGCTGTTTTTT
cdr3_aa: CASSYGQGRIGELFF

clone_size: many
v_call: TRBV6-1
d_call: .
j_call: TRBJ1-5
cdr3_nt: TGTGCCAGCGGCGTAGTGGGAGATAGCAATCAGCCCCAGCATTTT
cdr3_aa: CASGVVGDSNQPQHF

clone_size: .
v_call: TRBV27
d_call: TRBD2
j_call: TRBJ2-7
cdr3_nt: TGTGCCAGCAGTTTTAGCGGGAGGGCCAACGAGCAGTACTTC
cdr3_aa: CASSFSGRANEQYF

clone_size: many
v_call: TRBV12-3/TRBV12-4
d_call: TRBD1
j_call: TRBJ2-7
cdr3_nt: TGTGCCAGCAGTTTAAGGGGACAGCTCCATCGTAATGACGAGCAGTACTTC
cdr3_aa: CASSLRGQLHRNDEQYF

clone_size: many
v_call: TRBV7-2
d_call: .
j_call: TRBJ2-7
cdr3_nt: TGTGCCAGCAGCTTACGTAGCCCCTACGAGCAGTACTTC
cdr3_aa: CASSLRSPYEQYF